Below, one TCR beta chain is given with its context. It has no known antigen specificity. Base qualities are not recorded, but no much larger clone differs from it by a single base. TCRbeta CDR3 regions were amplified from genomic DNA by means of the immunoSEQ Assay, a bias-controlled multiplex PCR. The study's processing was this. Nucleated cell counts per sample were estimated from amplification of reference gene primers within the assay. To quantify the absolute abundance of each unique TCRbeta CDR3 rearrangement, sequence reads were collapsed and filtered. For each sample, productive Simpson clonality was calculated by taking the square root of Simpson's diversity index across productive rearrangements. TCRdb took over this immuneACCESS table, retaining in-frame rearrangements with V and J assigned. Such tables are incomplete; in checked studies, under half of the missing clones stem from an unresolved V gene, and the remainder is unexplained. V and J calls and clone size follow that table, whereas D and trimming were derived from the DNA. This sample has roughly 350,000 clones in its table, and around 87% of those were observed once. The ten biggest clones cover under 11% of the sample.

The record originates from a study of blood T cell repertoires in COVID-19 (dated by TCRdb to 2018 to 2021). Background for the entire study: Samples from collaborators originated in the United States, Italy and Spain and spanned both the acute and convalescent phases of COVID-19. The samples were drawn from the first 160 participants of the ongoing ImmuneRACE study and from 1,254 subjects provided by 6 global collaborators. The repertoires were released in a freely available public database intended as a resource for research on the immune response to SARS-CoV-2. The prospective study material was composed of cDNA or gDNA derived from T cells, B-cell-depleted T cells, or PBMCs. HLA class I and class II types, where available, came from metadata supplied by the sample provider rather than from assay-based typing. Deeply sampled blood TCRbeta repertoires from subjects exposed to, actively infected with, or recovered from COVID-19 were included in the dataset. The sample metadata nearly always contained a de-identified subject ID, COVID-19 status, age in years and sex. Here is what the overall study found, with its caveats: The quantity of clinical and demographic metadata differed by source and by participant and was supplied without curation.

One collaborating source in Seattle enrolled patients while the patients were actively infected and followed the patients over time throughout the course of disease. Collaborating institutions collected whole blood in K2EDTA tubes following their own protocols. Collaborator samples were shipped for TCRbeta analysis as frozen whole blood, isolated PBMCs, or DNA extracted from either sample type. Via the germline V gene (reference sequence), CDR1 is GTSNPN and CDR2 SVGIG. The junction shows trimming of 0 bases on V and 8 bases on J, plus 13 bases between the germline ends. The CDR3 has 14 amino acids, counting the end cysteine and phenylalanine. Only the CDR3 DNA stays, 42 bases, in frame from base 1.

The receptor was isolated from a woman in her thirties with COVID-19, enrolled during active disease. What was sequenced was peripheral blood. The chain was built from TRBV30 and TRBJ1-4; possibly the D gene is TRBD1, per 5 matching bases. The DNA sequence reads TGTGCCTGGAGTGTACAGGCCCGGGCAGAAAAACTGTTTTTT. Its protein reads: CAWSVQARAEKLFF.